The source of this TCR beta chain is a study of blood T cell repertoires in COVID-19. About the research overall: The cDNA or gDNA used as material had been derived from T cells, B-cell-depleted T cells, or PBMCs.

The CDR3 length is 16 residues. With 0 bases removed from V and 0 bases from J, the gap between germline ends came to 9 bases. Germline V CDR1 and CDR2: MNHEY, SVGAGI. Assay used: immunoSEQ multiplex PCR; TCRdb lists only in-frame clones, some missing. The profile shows about 210,000 clones, about nine tenths of them singletons. The material sequenced was peripheral blood. This TCR was sampled from a woman aged 40-49 years with acute or convalescent COVID-19. The V call is TRBV6-5, the J call TRBJ2-1; D gene uncertain. The CDR3 region is CASSYSTWSSYNEQFF. For the CDR3, the DNA is TGTGCCAGCAGTTACTCGACCTGGAGCTCCTACAATGAGCAGTTCTTC.